The T cell receptor beta chain under discussion was sequenced for a study of early T cells in non-severe SARS-CoV-2 infection. One entry per CDR3 protein, called by TCRdb with MiXCR from the 5' RACE reads. The table shows tens of thousands of distinct CDR3 sequences, with 10% to 15% occurring only once. The CDR3 has 13 residues. V was clipped by 3 bases and J by 7 bases, with 13 bases between them. CDR1 and CDR2 (germline): SGDLS, YYNGEE. Sequencing used whole blood. The origin of this receptor is an adult who was a healthcare worker with PCR-confirmed SARS-CoV-2 infection or an uninfected control (not recorded which). The gene calls are TRBV9 and TRBJ1-2; possible D gene TRBD1, 5 bases. CDR3 nucleotides: TGTGCCAGCAGCGAGCAGGGAGCTCTTGGCTACACCTTC. As protein: CASSEQGALGYTF.